This TCR beta chain was obtained from a study of metastatic and nonmetastatic thyroid tumors. Germline CDR1 and CDR2: LGHNA and YSLEER. Trimming removed 0 bases from V and 2 bases from J, with 10 bases in between. The length of the CDR3 is 15 residues. MiXCR was used by TCRdb to re-call the PCR reads. The sample includes 20,000 or so clones, about a quarter of them seen just once. There were no patients who had received any treatment before thyroid surgery. This clone was found many times. The clonotype comes from a female donor with papillary thyroid cancer or a benign thyroid nodule (not recorded which). Some clones in this sample may be carry-over from other donors' samples. The J gene is TRBJ1-2, the V gene TRBV4-3; D ambiguous. Sequences were obtained from blood. CDR3 residues: CASSQDRRENYGYTF. CDR3 sequence (DNA): TGCGCCAGCAGCCAAGATAGGAGGGAGAACTATGGCTACACCTTC.